This is a list of T cell receptor beta chains from one sample in a study of cytomegalovirus exposure and HLA in healthy donors. TCRdb's table, derived via immunoSEQ multiplex PCR, lists solely in-frame clones and lacks some. The sample includes over 150,000 clones, roughly 83% of them seen just once. The material sequenced was PBMCs. These receptors originate from a boy between 2 and 15 years old in good health and CMV-seronegative. Each CDR3 is given with its conserved first and last residue. The D gene is left open where the match is weak. The listing skips clone size in some rows; elsewhere it reads once, few, many or a size class.

V: TRBV25-1
size: .
D: .
J: TRBJ1-1
CDR3: CASSEYEDWEGDTEAFF
DNA: TGTGCCAGCAGTGAATATGAAGACTGGGAAGGGGACACTGAAGCTTTCTTT

V: TRBV19
size: .
D: .
J: TRBJ2-1
CDR3: CASSTALLLYNEQFF
DNA: TGTGCCAGTAGTACGGCCCTCCTACTATACAATGAGCAGTTCTTC

V: TRBV5-4
size: .
D: .
J: TRBJ2-3
CDR3: CASSLVVSSADTQYF
DNA: TGTGCCAGCAGCTTGGTCGTCTCTAGCGCAGATACGCAGTATTTT

V: TRBV29-1
size: .
D: .
J: TRBJ2-7
CDR3: CSVFDLSSYEQYF
DNA: TGCAGCGTTTTCGACTTGAGCTCCTACGAGCAGTACTTC

V: TRBV27
size: .
D: .
J: TRBJ1-1
CDR3: CASSLYWGGGNTEAFF
DNA: TGTGCCAGCAGTTTATACTGGGGTGGAGGTAACACTGAAGCTTTCTTT

V: TRBV5-1
size: .
D: TRBD1
J: TRBJ1-2
CDR3: CASSPTTGGVIYGYTF
DNA: TGCGCCAGCAGCCCGACGACAGGGGGCGTAATCTATGGCTACACCTTC

V: TRBV7-3
size: few
D: .
J: TRBJ2-7
CDR3: CASKEGAGYEQYF
DNA: TGTGCCAGCAAAGAAGGGGCCGGGTACGAGCAGTACTTC

V: TRBV7-9
size: .
D: .
J: TRBJ2-5
CDR3: CASSFGGAVRETQYF
DNA: TGTGCCAGCAGCTTCGGAGGGGCGGTACGAGAGACCCAGTACTTC

V: TRBV9
size: .
D: .
J: TRBJ2-3
CDR3: CASSGRDGTTDTQYF
DNA: TGTGCCAGCAGCGGGAGGGACGGCACCACAGATACGCAGTATTTT

V: TRBV19
size: .
D: .
J: TRBJ1-6
CDR3: CASSMKGGAVSPLHF
DNA: TGTGCCAGTAGTATGAAGGGAGGCGCAGTTTCACCCCTCCACTTT

V: TRBV11-2
size: .
D: TRBD1
J: TRBJ1-2
CDR3: CASSTQPTGAPGGYTF
DNA: TGTGCCAGCAGCACCCAACCCACAGGGGCGCCGGGTGGCTACACCTTC

V: TRBV6-1
size: few
D: TRBD1
J: TRBJ1-6
CDR3: CASSERQGFYNSPLHF
DNA: TGTGCCAGCAGTGAAAGACAGGGCTTCTATAATTCACCCCTCCACTTT

V: TRBV6-5
size: .
D: .
J: TRBJ1-2
CDR3: CASSRVSGDGYTF
DNA: TGTGCCAGCAGCCGGGTTTCGGGGGATGGCTACACCTTC

V: TRBV6-5
size: .
D: .
J: TRBJ1-2
CDR3: CASSYGGPYGYTF
DNA: TGTGCCAGCAGTTACGGAGGGCCCTATGGCTACACCTTC

V: TRBV30
size: .
D: TRBD2
J: TRBJ2-5
CDR3: CAWKRAGGPIQETQYF
DNA: TGTGCCTGGAAAAGGGCGGGAGGACCCATCCAAGAGACCCAGTACTTC

V: TRBV6-5
size: .
D: .
J: TRBJ1-6
CDR3: CASSYLSGPHSPLHF
DNA: TGTGCCAGCAGTTACTTATCAGGGCCTCATTCACCCCTCCACTTT

V: TRBV5-1
size: .
D: .
J: TRBJ1-4
CDR3: CASRSGGGEKLFF
DNA: TGCGCCAGCAGGAGCGGGGGCGGTGAAAAACTGTTTTTT

V: TRBV7-2
size: .
D: TRBD1
J: TRBJ1-3
CDR3: CASSRSGGPGNTIYF
DNA: TGTGCCAGCAGCCGCTCAGGGGGCCCGGGAAACACCATATATTTT

V: TRBV5-4
size: .
D: .
J: TRBJ2-5
CDR3: CASSLLTSQETQYF
DNA: TGTGCCAGCAGCTTGCTGACAAGCCAAGAGACCCAGTACTTC

V: TRBV2
size: .
D: TRBD2
J: TRBJ2-5
CDR3: CASKSAGLRDKETQYF
DNA: TGTGCCAGCAAGTCGGCGGGACTACGAGACAAAGAGACCCAGTACTTC

V: TRBV7-8
size: .
D: TRBD1
J: TRBJ1-1
CDR3: CASSPTGAENTEAFF
DNA: TGTGCCAGCAGCCCGACAGGGGCGGAGAACACTGAAGCTTTCTTT

V: TRBV11-2
size: few
D: TRBD2
J: TRBJ2-1
CDR3: CASGPSGGPYNEQFF
DNA: TGTGCCAGCGGACCTAGCGGGGGCCCCTACAATGAGCAGTTCTTC

V: TRBV12-5
size: .
D: .
J: TRBJ2-2
CDR3: CASGLTGNTGELFF
DNA: TGTGCTAGTGGTTTGACGGGGAACACCGGGGAGCTGTTTTTT

V: TRBV4-1
size: .
D: TRBD1
J: TRBJ1-5
CDR3: CASSQKGSGTGNQPQHF
DNA: TGCGCCAGCAGCCAAAAGGGAAGCGGGACAGGGAATCAGCCCCAGCATTTT

V: TRBV10-3
size: .
D: TRBD1
J: TRBJ1-1
CDR3: CAARGTGIKDTEAFF
DNA: TGTGCCGCCCGAGGGACAGGGATTAAGGACACTGAAGCTTTCTTT

V: TRBV19
size: .
D: .
J: TRBJ1-3
CDR3: CASTPFSGNTIYF
DNA: TGTGCCAGTACCCCCTTCAGTGGAAACACCATATATTTT

V: TRBV6-1
size: .
D: .
J: TRBJ1-2
CDR3: CASSDPQSRGGYTF
DNA: TGTGCCAGCAGTGATCCCCAGAGCCGCGGTGGCTACACCTTC

V: TRBV2
size: .
D: TRBD2
J: TRBJ2-5
CDR3: CASSPSSGGRETQYF
DNA: TGTGCCAGCAGTCCCAGTAGCGGGGGGAGGGAGACCCAGTACTTC

V: TRBV7-9
size: .
D: .
J: TRBJ2-5
CDR3: CASSSKTSWETQYF
DNA: TGTGCCAGCAGCTCAAAGACTAGTTGGGAGACCCAGTACTTC

V: TRBV5-1
size: .
D: .
J: TRBJ2-3
CDR3: CASSLVETGLDTQYF
DNA: TGCGCCAGCAGCTTGGTGGAAACAGGTTTAGATACGCAGTATTTT

V: TRBV30
size: .
D: TRBD1
J: TRBJ1-1
CDR3: CAWSQDVETGKVEAFF
DNA: TGTGCCTGGAGTCAAGATGTCGAGACAGGGAAAGTAGAAGCTTTCTTT

V: TRBV5-1
size: .
D: .
J: TRBJ2-1
CDR3: CASSLVGEQFF
DNA: TGCGCCAGCAGCCTGGTCGGGGAGCAGTTCTTC